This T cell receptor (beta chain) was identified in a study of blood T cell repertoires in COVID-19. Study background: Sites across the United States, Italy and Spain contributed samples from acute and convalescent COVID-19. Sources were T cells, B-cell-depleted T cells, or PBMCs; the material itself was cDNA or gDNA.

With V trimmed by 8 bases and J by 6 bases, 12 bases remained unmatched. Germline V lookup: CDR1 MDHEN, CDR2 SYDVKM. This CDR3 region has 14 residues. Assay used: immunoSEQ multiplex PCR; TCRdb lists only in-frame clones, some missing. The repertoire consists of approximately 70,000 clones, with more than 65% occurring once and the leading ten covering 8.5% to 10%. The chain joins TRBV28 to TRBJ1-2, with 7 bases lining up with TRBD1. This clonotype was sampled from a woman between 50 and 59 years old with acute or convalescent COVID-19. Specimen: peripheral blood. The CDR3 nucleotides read TGTGCCAGCGAAATCGCAGGGGGAATTAATGGCTACACCTTC. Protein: CASEIAGGINGYTF.